Detailed here is one T cell receptor (beta chain). The antigen is undetermined. Survey-level immunoSEQ v3.0 assays were run. Using immunoSEQ multiplex PCR, the repertoire was profiled, and TCRdb retains in-frame clones only, with some absent. The profile shows roughly 33,000 clones, over 70% of them singletons. In germline, CDR1 is MNHEY, CDR2 SMNVEV (reference sequence). The CDR3 sequence is 18 residues long. V lost 5 bases, J lost 0 bases, and 11 bases stayed unmatched. This entry belongs to a study of long-term antiretroviral therapy in people with HIV. Whole-study findings and limits: At every time point, clones expanded before ART dominated the repertoire.

Here the sequenced sample was unsorted PBMCs, taken 3.1 years after starting antiretroviral therapy. The chain uses TRBV27 and TRBJ2-1, with 9 bases lining up with TRBD2. The source is a woman in her 50s with HIV. CDR3 DNA: TGTGCCAGCAGTCACCTAGCGGGGTCAATAAGCTCCTACAATGAGCAGTTCTTC. Protein sequence: CASSHLAGSISSYNEQFF.